These T cell receptor beta chains were read from a single sample in a study of blood T cell repertoires in COVID-19. This table comes from immunoSEQ multiplex PCR, and its TCRdb copy is limited to in-frame clones, with some not included. The sample lists 65,000 to 80,000 clones, approximately 87% occurring once. The sequenced material came from peripheral blood. Every receptor here comes from an elderly man in a cohort sampled during active COVID-19. The CDR3 runs from the conserved cysteine through the conserved F or W. D genes are given only for firm matches. Only part of the rows carry a size: once, few, many, or a class if the clone is expanded.

. | TRBD1 | TRBJ1-2 | TRBV28 | TGTGCCATCCAGGGGGGCACCCCTATCTATGGCTACACCTTC | CAIQGGTPIYGYTF
. | . | TRBJ2-7 | TRBV5-8 | TGTGCCAGCAGCCGTTCCAGGGGGGTATCCTACGAGCAGTACTTC | CASSRSRGVSYEQYF
. | TRBD2 | TRBJ2-5 | TRBV3-1/TRBV3-2 | TGTGCCAGCAGCAACCCTAGCGGGGGGGCACGAGAGACCCAGTACTTC | CASSNPSGGARETQYF
. | TRBD1 | TRBJ2-1 | TRBV7-8 | TGTGCCAGCAGCCTCCTACCCGGGACAGGGAATTCCTACAATGAGCAGTTCTTC | CASSLLPGTGNSYNEQFF
. | TRBD1 | TRBJ1-1 | TRBV6-5 | TGTGCCAGCAGTTACGGGGACAGAAATCGGGCTTTCTTT | CASSYGDRNRAFF
. | . | TRBJ1-2 | TRBV6-5 | TGTGCCAGCAGTCCAGGGGATGGCTACACCTTC | CASSPGDGYTF
. | . | TRBJ1-5 | TRBV6-5 | TGTGCCAGCAGAGACAGGTCCAATCAGCCCCAGCATTTT | CASRDRSNQPQHF
. | TRBD1 | TRBJ1-4 | TRBV5-5 | TGTGCCAGCAGCTTGGGGACAGGGAAGGGGGAAAATGAAAAACTGTTTTTT | CASSLGTGKGENEKLFF
. | TRBD1 | TRBJ2-1 | TRBV10-3 | TGTGCCATCAGTGACTCGGACAGGGGGATGGACAATGAGCAGTTCTTC | CAISDSDRGMDNEQFF
. | . | TRBJ2-6 | TRBV7-2 | TGTGCCAGCAGCCTGAGAAGGACAGTAATAAGCTCTGGGGCCAACGTCCTGACTTTC | CASSLRRTVISSGANVLTF
. | TRBD1 | TRBJ1-4 | TRBV10-3 | TGTGCCATCAGTGAGTATGAGGGACAGCAGGAAAAACTGTTTTTT | CAISEYEGQQEKLFF
. | . | TRBJ1-4 | TRBV19 | TGTGCCAGTAGTTTTGACACCGCCAATGAAAAACTGTTTTTT | CASSFDTANEKLFF
. | TRBD1 | TRBJ1-1 | TRBV6-6 | TGTGCCAGCAGTCAAACAGGGGAGCGTGAAGCTTTCTTT | CASSQTGEREAFF
. | . | TRBJ1-4 | TRBV27 | TGTGCCAGCGCCGGAGACTCGGGAGAAAAACTGTTTTTT | CASAGDSGEKLFF
. | . | TRBJ2-5 | TRBV3-1/TRBV3-2 | TGTGCCAGCAGCTCACAGGTAGTTGGGACCCAGTACTTC | CASSSQVVGTQYF
. | . | TRBJ1-3 | TRBV6-2/TRBV6-3 | TGTGCCAGCAGTTACGCGTATAGCTCTGGAAACACCATATATTTT | CASSYAYSSGNTIYF
. | . | TRBJ1-3 | TRBV5-1 | TGCGCCAGCAGCTCTGGACAGATCTCTGGAAACACCATATATTTT | CASSSGQISGNTIYF
. | . | TRBJ1-4 | TRBV7-2 | TGTGCCAGCAGTCTCGGCGGGGGGGGAAAACTGTTTTTT | CASSLGGGGKLFF
few | . | TRBJ2-5 | TRBV2 | TGTGCCAGCAGAGAGTGGGAGACCCAGTACTTC | CASREWETQYF
. | . | TRBJ2-7 | TRBV4-2 | TGTGCCAGCAGCCGCCCGGGACAACCCTACGAGCAGTACTTC | CASSRPGQPYEQYF
. | . | TRBJ1-5 | TRBV18 | TGTGCCAGCTCACCACAGGGGCAACAACAGCCCCAGCATTTT | CASSPQGQQQPQHF
. | . | TRBJ1-1 | TRBV10-3 | TGTGCCATCAGTGAATGGGGAGGGATGAACACTGAAGCTTTCTTT | CAISEWGGMNTEAFF
. | . | TRBJ2-2 | TRBV3-1/TRBV3-2 | TGTGCCAGCAGCACACCGGGACTGAACACCGGGGAGCTGTTTTTT | CASSTPGLNTGELFF
. | . | TRBJ1-3 | TRBV4-1 | TGCGCCAGCAGCCAAGCCCCTAGCTCTGGAAACACCATATATTTT | CASSQAPSSGNTIYF
. | TRBD2 | TRBJ2-5 | TRBV11-2 | TGTGCCAGCAGCTCGGGACTAGCGGGGGGCAACCAAGAGACCCAGTACTTC | CASSSGLAGGNQETQYF
. | TRBD1 | TRBJ1-1 | TRBV6-6 | TGTGCCAGCAGTTACATGACAGGGGAAACTGAAGCTTTCTTT | CASSYMTGETEAFF
. | . | TRBJ2-5 | TRBV28 | TGTGCCAGCAGTTTATTCGGGAGCTACCAAGAGACCCAGTACTTC | CASSLFGSYQETQYF
. | TRBD2 | TRBJ2-1 | TRBV5-1 | TGCGCCAGCAGCTTACTAGCGGGCTACTCCTACAATGAGCAGTTCTTC | CASSLLAGYSYNEQFF
. | . | TRBJ1-2 | TRBV19 | TGTGCCAGTAGGCGGACAGCTATTTATGGCTACACCTTC | CASRRTAIYGYTF
. | . | TRBJ1-1 | TRBV7-8 | TGTGCCAGCAGCCCCCGACAGGATCTTGGCCCTGAAGCTTTCTTT | CASSPRQDLGPEAFF
. | . | TRBJ1-2 | TRBV6-1 | TGTGCCAGCAGTGAAGGATGGACAAATGCCTACACCTTC | CASSEGWTNAYTF
. | . | TRBJ1-6 | TRBV2 | TGTGCCAGCATTAGGACAAGTTCACCCCTCCACTTT | CASIRTSSPLHF
. | . | TRBJ2-3 | TRBV2 | TGTGCCAGCAGCCCGGGACTTTCCACAGATACGCAGTATTTT | CASSPGLSTDTQYF
. | TRBD1 | TRBJ2-5 | TRBV5-1 | TGCGCCAGCAGCCTGGGACAGTCCCCGGAGACCCAGTACTTC | CASSLGQSPETQYF
few | . | TRBJ1-6 | TRBV5-1 | TGCGCCAGCAGCTTGGGAGTGCCCCATTCACCCCTCCACTTT | CASSLGVPHSPLHF
. | TRBD1 | TRBJ2-5 | TRBV18 | TGTGCCAGCTCACCAGGGGACAGGGCAGAGACCCAGTACTTC | CASSPGDRAETQYF
. | . | TRBJ1-2 | TRBV28 | TGTGCCAGCAGTTTACCTGACAGAGCCTATGGCTACACCTTC | CASSLPDRAYGYTF
. | . | TRBJ1-3 | TRBV11-2 | TGTGCCAGCAGCCCAAGGACATTTGGAAACACCATATATTTT | CASSPRTFGNTIYF
once | TRBD1 | TRBJ2-1 | TRBV18 | TGTGCCAGCTCACTAGACAGGGAATTTATCCAACATGGTGAGCAGTTCTTC | CASSLDREFIQHGEQFF
. | . | TRBJ2-3 | TRBV5-5 | TGTGCCAGCAGATCCGGGGACACAGATACGCAGTATTTT | CASRSGDTDTQYF